Below, 20 T cell receptor beta chains from the same sample are listed, as sequenced in a study of T-cell reconstitution after alpha-beta-depleted transplantation in children. During its preparation, the TCRbeta library received unique molecular identifiers. TCRdb reprocessed the PCR reads with MiXCR, giving one entry per CDR3 protein. The table includes about 980,000 distinct CDR3 sequences, 25% to 30% detected once. The input for sequencing was PBMCs, mostly from graft donor cells, taken 360 days after TCRalphabeta/CD19-depleted stem cell transplant. The origin of the receptors is a boy under two years old who had a stem cell transplant for SCID, so the T cells may come from the graft donor.

V and J are TRBV7-9 and TRBJ1-1; weak D call: TRBD1 (5 bases). Trimming removed 1 base at V and 3 bases at J, with 12 bases between. Germline CDR1 reads SEHNR; CDR2 reads FQNEAQ (reference sequence). The CDR3 runs to 15 residues. The CDR3 is CASSLGAGSDTEAFF. CDR3 nucleotides: TGTGCCAGCAGCTTAGGAGCAGGGTCGGACACTGAAGCTTTCTTT.

This clonotype was counted once. This chain uses TRBV5-1 with TRBJ2-5, with 7 positions matching TRBD2. There are 13 residues in the CDR3. CDR1 is SGHRS and CDR2 is YFSETQ in the germline V gene. V was clipped by 5 bases and J by 3 bases; unmatched bases: 4. The CDR3, as DNA: TGCGCCAGCAGAAGGGCGGGGGAAGAGACCCAGTACTTC. Translated: CASRRAGEETQYF.

This clonotype was recorded many times. The gene calls are TRBV25-1 and TRBJ1-1; D gene ambiguous. The germline V gene encodes CDR1 MGHDK and CDR2 SYGVNS. Trimming removed 3 bases at V and 1 base at J, with 12 bases between. The CDR3 runs 15 residues. CDR3 residues: CASSERLDGNTEAFF. In DNA, the CDR3 is TGTGCCAGCAGTGAGAGACTTGATGGGAACACTGAAGCTTTCTTT.

This clonotype has a handful of counts. The rearrangement joins TRBV20-1 to TRBJ2-5; no reliable D call. The length of the CDR3 is 15 residues. Germline V gene lookup returns CDR1 DFQATT and CDR2 SNEGSKA (reference sequence). Trimming removed 0 bases from V and 1 base from J, with 12 bases in between. The CDR3: CSARDVLGSQETQYF. The DNA of the CDR3 is TGCAGTGCTAGAGATGTGCTCGGGTCCCAAGAGACCCAGTACTTC.

In its sample, this clonotype was seen a few times. V and J are TRBV4-3 and TRBJ1-3; D not certain. V was shortened by 1 base and J by 0 bases, with 7 bases between the two germline ends. Germline V CDR1 and CDR2: LGHNA, YSLEER. CDR3 size: 15 residues. The CDR3 reads CASSQVKSSGNTIYF. CDR3 coding DNA: TGCGCCAGCAGCCAAGTAAAGAGCTCTGGAAACACCATATATTTT.

V usage is TRBV12-3 or TRBV12-4 and J usage is TRBJ2-7; the D is unclear. The CDR3 is 14 residues long. Trimming cost V 5 bases and J 7 bases, with 18 bases left between them. CDR3 residues: CASSTRGVNREQYF. CDR3 DNA: TGTGCCAGCAGTACCCGTGGGGTCAATCGGGAGCAGTACTTC.

The rearrangement uses TRBV6-1 and TRBJ2-2, with TRBD2 matching 11 bases. The CDR3 has 16 residues. V was pared by 6 bases and J by 6 bases, with 9 bases of the junction left unmatched. Germline V lookup: CDR1 MNHNS, CDR2 SASEGT. The CDR3 loop is CASSPPIAGGPGELFF. The CDR3 nucleotides are TGTGCCAGCAGCCCTCCTATAGCGGGGGGGCCCGGGGAGCTGTTTTTT.

The chain has TRBV29-1 and TRBJ1-5; D remains ambiguous. Germline V gene sequence: CDR1 SQVTM, CDR2 ANQGSEA. V was shortened by 5 bases and J by 4 bases, with 9 bases between the two germline ends. CDR3 length: 12 amino acids. The CDR3 sequence is CSVMGGNQPQHF. The CDR3 region has the DNA TGCAGCGTTATGGGCGGAAATCAGCCCCAGCATTTT. Full variable domain (outside the CDR3, taken from reference TRBV29-1 and TRBJ1-5): SAVISQKPSRDICQRGTSLTIQCQVDSQVTMMFWYRQQPGQSLTLIATANQGSEATYESGFVIDKFPISRPNLTFSTLTVSNMSPEDSSIYLCSVMGGNQPQHFGDGTRLSIL.

The chain couples TRBV7-8 to TRBJ2-1; TRBD1 matches 7 bases. The CDR3 length is 17 residues. The junction had 11 bases not matched to a gene; V was cut back by 0 bases and J by 6 bases. Germline V gene lookup returns CDR1 SGHVS and CDR2 FQNEAQ. The CDR3 DNA reads as TGTGCCAGCAGCTTAGCAGTTTCTCTAAGACAGGGCAATGAGCAGTTCTTC. Translation gives CASSLAVSLRQGNEQFF.

A few counts support this clonotype. J is TRBJ2-3 and V is TRBV5-1; the match to TRBD2 covers 9 bases. In germline, CDR1 is SGHRS, CDR2 YFSETQ. V shed 3 bases and J 1 base; nucleotides not matched to a gene: 3. This CDR3 region has 15 residues. CDR3 sequence: CASSSQRGGTDTQYF. The CDR3 region has the DNA TGCGCCAGCAGCTCTCAGCGGGGGGGCACAGATACGCAGTATTTT.

The chain employs TRBV24-1 and TRBJ2-2; D is unresolved. This CDR3 has 15 residues. V was trimmed by 2 bases and J by 0 bases, leaving 6 bases between them. In germline, CDR1 is KGHDR, CDR2 SFDVKD. The CDR3 spells CATSDYTANTGELFF. For the CDR3, the DNA is TGTGCCACCAGTGATTACACAGCGAACACCGGGGAGCTGTTTTTT.

The sample holds a few counts of this clonotype. The chain uses TRBV5-1 and TRBJ2-2, with 7 bases matching TRBD1. The CDR3 is 16 residues long. Germline V gene sequence: CDR1 SGHRS, CDR2 YFSETQ. V was clipped by 5 bases and J by 5 bases; unmatched bases: 12. The CDR3 DNA is TGCGCCAGCAGTCCGGGCCGTGGGACAGATACCGGGGAGCTGTTTTTT. This gives the protein CASSPGRGTDTGELFF.

The chain combines TRBV4-1 with TRBJ2-1; D is uncertain. CDR1 is MGHRA and CDR2 is YSYEKL in the germline V gene. This CDR3 contains 12 residues. The ends were cut back, 5 bases at V and 4 bases at J, with 6 bases in the middle. As DNA, the CDR3 is TGCGCCAGCAGCATAGATTACAATGAGCAGTTCTTC. This encodes CASSIDYNEQFF.

This clonotype was counted only a few times. The rearrangement links TRBV4-3 to TRBJ1-6, with D possibly matching TRBD1 (6 bases). The CDR3 covers 18 residues. Per germline, CDR1 LGHNA and CDR2 YSLEER. Trimming took off 0 bases at V and 8 bases at J, with 20 bases between the two ends. The CDR3 coding sequence is TGCGCCAGCAGCCAAGAACCCCCCCACAGGGAAGGGGATTCACCCCTCCACTTT. It codes for CASSQEPPHREGDSPLHF.

V and J are TRBV6-5 and TRBJ1-2; D might be TRBD1 (6 bases). Germline-derived CDR1 and CDR2 are MNHEY and SVGAGI. V gave up 2 bases and J gave up 1 base, with 17 bases separating them. The CDR3 spans 17 residues. The CDR3 DNA sequence: TGTGCCAGCAGTTACGGTTTACAGGGAAACGTTAACTATGGCTACACCTTC. It specifies CASSYGLQGNVNYGYTF.

This clonotype has a count of ten or more. This chain joins TRBV10-3 and TRBJ2-7, with a possible D match to TRBD1 (5 bases). This CDR3 has 14 amino acids. V dropped 3 bases and J dropped 3 bases, with 12 bases sitting between them. CDR1 is ENHRY, CDR2 SYGVKD, per germline. The CDR3: CAISDPDRRYEQYF. CDR3 in DNA: TGTGCCATCAGTGACCCCGACAGACGCTACGAGCAGTACTTC.

V usage is TRBV7-7 and J usage is TRBJ2-2; 9 bases are a match to TRBD2. This CDR3 contains 19 residues. V gave up 2 bases and J gave up 4 bases; unmatched junction bases: 14. Germline CDR1 reads SSHAT; CDR2 reads FNYEAQ (reference sequence). CDR3 residues: CASSLLPWTSARLTGELFF. CDR3 DNA: TGTGCCAGCAGCTTACTCCCTTGGACTAGCGCCCGTCTCACCGGGGAGCTGTTTTTT.

This clonotype turned up a few times. The J gene is TRBJ1-2, the V gene TRBV29-1; no clear D gene. The germline CDR1 and CDR2 sequences are SQVTM and ANQGSEA. The germline V and J ends were trimmed by 1 base and 5 bases, with 5 bases remaining between them. The CDR3 sequence is 11 residues long. The CDR3 loop is CSVEVMYGYTF. In DNA, the CDR3 is TGCAGCGTTGAAGTAATGTATGGCTACACCTTC.

The rearrangement joins TRBV18 to TRBJ1-6; D remains unclear. CDR1 KGHSH and CDR2 LQKENI come from the germline V gene. V was clipped by 4 bases and J by 7 bases, with 17 bases between them. CDR3 length equals 16 residues. CDR3 residues: CASSLDYGRLNSPLHF. CDR3 bases: TGTGCCAGCTCACTGGACTATGGACGCCTAAATTCACCCCTCCACTTT.

The genes are TRBV11-2 and TRBJ2-1; D unresolved. CDR3 length equals 13 residues. In germline, CDR1 is SGHAT, CDR2 FQNNGV. Trimming pared 2 bases from V and 8 bases from J, leaving 10 bases between. CDR3 coding DNA: TGTGCCAGCAGCTTATTTGGCTTTTATGAGCAGTTCTTC. This translates into CASSLFGFYEQFF.